This is a list of T cell receptor beta chains from one sample in a study of blood T cells in healthy people across ages. TCRdb independently ran MiXCR on the 5' RACE reads; one entry per CDR3 protein. The sample includes fewer than 900,000 distinct CDR3 sequences, under 40% seen only once; the top ten take under 15%. The sample consisted of blood. Source of these receptors: a young man in good health. The CDR3 runs from the conserved cysteine through the conserved F or W. D genes are given only for firm matches. The size of a clone is reported for some rows only, either as once, few or many, or as a class for expanded clones.

size,J,V,D,length,CDR3,DNA
many,TRBJ2-3,TRBV20-1,.,14,CSAGLGTPGDTQYF,TGCAGTGCTGGACTGGGGACCCCCGGCGATACGCAGTATTTT
.,TRBJ2-1,TRBV7-2,TRBD2,16,CASSLGRAGGRNEQFF,TGTGCCAGCAGCTTAGGGCGAGCGGGGGGCAGGAATGAGCAGTTCTTC
.,TRBJ2-2,TRBV4-2,.,16,CASSQVPPRVTGELFF,TGTGCCAGCAGCCAAGTCCCCCCCCGGGTCACCGGGGAGCTGTTTTTT
many,TRBJ2-7,TRBV20-1,TRBD1,15,CSAVPLPGQGYEQYF,TGCAGTGCCGTACCTTTACCGGGACAGGGCTACGAGCAGTACTTC
few,TRBJ2-1,TRBV7-2,.,13,CASSTRVSNEQFF,TGTGCCAGCAGTACGCGGGTTAGCAATGAGCAGTTCTTC
.,TRBJ2-1,TRBV4-2,.,17,CASSPGRAGSSYNEQFF,TGTGCCAGCAGCCCCGGAAGAGCGGGCAGCTCCTACAATGAGCAGTTCTTC
few,TRBJ2-2,TRBV4-1,TRBD2,17,CASSQDGSGGNTGELFF,TGCGCCAGCAGCCAAGATGGGAGCGGGGGGAACACCGGGGAGCTGTTTTTT
.,TRBJ2-5,TRBV10-3,.,12,CAIRAGGDEQYF,TGTGCCATCAGGGCCGGGGGCGATGAGCAGTACTTC
many,TRBJ1-2,TRBV18,TRBD1,17,CASSPSDRTGRGYGYTF,TGTGCCAGCTCACCATCGGACCGGACAGGGCGGGGCTATGGCTACACCTTC
few,TRBJ1-1,TRBV5-1,.,16,CASSLSAREGGTEAFF,TGCGCCAGCAGCTTAAGCGCTAGGGAGGGCGGGACTGAAGCTTTCTTT
many,TRBJ2-1,TRBV6-4,.,14,CASSEEGGTNEQFF,TGTGCCAGCAGTGAAGAGGGGGGGACCAATGAGCAGTTCTTC
once,TRBJ2-7,TRBV13,TRBD1,18,CASSLYALGQAVSYEQYF,TGTGCCAGCAGCTTATACGCCCTTGGACAGGCAGTTTCCTACGAGCAGTACTTC
.,TRBJ2-3,TRBV2,TRBD1,15,CASNPGQGLTDTQYF,TGTGCCAGCAACCCGGGACAGGGTCTTACAGATACGCAGTATTTT
.,TRBJ2-7,TRBV29-1,.,11,CSAHPGDEQYF,TGCAGCGCCCATCCTGGCGATGAGCAGTACTTC
.,TRBJ2-1,TRBV9,.,15,CASSPYVGSYNEQFF,TGTGCCAGCAGCCCGTATGTAGGGTCCTACAATGAGCAGTTCTTC
many,TRBJ1-2,TRBV12-3/TRBV12-4,TRBD1,15,CASSFSGQGARGYTF,TGTGCCAGCAGTTTCAGCGGACAGGGGGCGCGTGGCTACACCTTC
.,TRBJ2-3,TRBV25-1,.,14,CASSGDNPTDTQYF,TGTGCCAGCAGTGGGGACAACCCCACAGATACGCAGTATTTT
.,TRBJ1-5,TRBV27,.,15,CASRTQGGGNQPQHF,TGTGCCAGCAGAACACAGGGTGGGGGCAATCAGCCCCAGCATTTT
many,TRBJ2-3,TRBV19,TRBD2,15,CASSTTSGSTDTQYF,TGTGCCAGTAGTACGACTAGCGGAAGCACAGATACGCAGTATTTT
few,TRBJ1-5,TRBV6-5,.,16,CASSYPRDPINQPQHF,TGTGCCAGCAGTTACCCGCGGGATCCAATCAATCAGCCCCAGCATTTT
many,TRBJ2-3,TRBV2,.,18,CASSPWPGGLQGTDTQYF,TGTGCCAGCAGCCCATGGCCAGGGGGGCTACAGGGCACAGATACGCAGTATTTT
.,TRBJ2-7,TRBV29-1,TRBD1,12,CSPGQGDYEQYF,TGCAGTCCGGGACAGGGAGACTACGAGCAGTACTTC
few,TRBJ2-7,TRBV7-9,.,14,CASSLVVGAHEQYF,TGTGCCAGCAGCTTAGTTGTAGGGGCCCACGAGCAGTACTTC
few,TRBJ2-1,TRBV5-1,TRBD2,14,CASRLSSGGNEQFF,TGCGCCAGCAGGTTGAGTAGCGGGGGAAATGAGCAGTTCTTC
few,TRBJ1-1,TRBV9,.,14,CASSVGNTGTEAFF,TGTGCCAGCAGCGTAGGCAACACGGGGACTGAAGCTTTCTTT
.,TRBJ1-6,TRBV19,.,14,CASSIGSQNSPLHF,TGTGCCAGTAGTATCGGCAGCCAGAATTCACCCCTCCACTTT
.,TRBJ2-5,TRBV5-1,.,17,CASSLIKGGAFGQTQYF,TGCGCCAGCAGCTTGATTAAGGGGGGCGCTTTCGGACAGACCCAGTACTTC
.,TRBJ2-4,TRBV7-2,.,14,CVSSYGTGENIQYF,TGTGTCAGCAGCTACGGGACTGGGGAAAACATTCAGTACTTC
.,TRBJ2-1,TRBV12-3/TRBV12-4,.,14,CASSSLTPQETQFF,TGTGCCAGCAGTTCCCTGACACCCCAAGAGACCCAGTTCTTC
many,TRBJ2-3,TRBV20-1,TRBD1,16,CSARERDSHATDTQYF,TGCAGTGCTAGAGAGAGGGACAGCCATGCCACAGATACGCAGTATTTT
.,TRBJ2-2,TRBV20-1,.,12,CSVSLNTGELFF,TGCAGTGTATCATTGAACACCGGGGAGCTGTTTTTT
.,TRBJ1-2,TRBV7-2,.,13,CASSTGQYYGYTF,TGTGCCAGCAGCACAGGACAGTACTATGGCTACACCTTC
few,TRBJ2-3,TRBV7-2,.,15,CASSALAGYTDTQYF,TGTGCCAGCAGTGCATTAGCTGGGTACACAGATACGCAGTATTTT
few,TRBJ2-3,TRBV7-2,TRBD2,16,CASSQKRGAGTDTQYF,TGTGCCAGCAGCCAAAAGCGGGGGGCCGGCACAGATACGCAGTATTTT
.,TRBJ1-3,TRBV9,.,15,CASKPGTNSGNTIYF,TGTGCCAGCAAACCCGGGACAAACTCTGGAAACACCATATATTTT
few,TRBJ1-5,TRBV20-1,.,14,CSTSPGGSVQPQHF,TGCAGCACTAGTCCGGGAGGGTCGGTTCAGCCCCAGCATTTT
few,TRBJ2-1,TRBV5-1,.,19,CASSWPGQRDTRNYNEQFF,TGCGCCAGCAGCTGGCCGGGACAAAGGGATACTCGAAACTACAATGAGCAGTTCTTC
few,TRBJ1-2,TRBV7-2,.,15,CASSLGQWGSYGYTF,TGTGCCAGCAGCTTAGGACAGTGGGGGAGCTATGGCTACACCTTC
.,TRBJ2-1,TRBV20-1,.,14,CSARATTGAYEQFF,TGCAGTGCTAGAGCAACGACAGGAGCCTACGAGCAGTTCTTC
.,TRBJ1-1,TRBV7-6,.,13,CAGSQGSNTEAFF,TGTGCCGGCAGTCAAGGTTCAAACACTGAAGCTTTCTTT
few,TRBJ2-7,TRBV29-1,TRBD1,14,CSVSIGTGAYEQYF,TGCAGCGTTAGCATCGGGACAGGGGCCTACGAGCAGTACTTC